These 11 T cell receptor beta chains were all obtained from the same sample, sequenced in a study of T-cell reconstitution after alpha-beta-depleted transplantation in children. Unique molecular identifiers tagged the TCRbeta library. From the PCR reads, TCRdb called clonotypes with MiXCR, one entry per CDR3 protein. The data show roughly 100,000 distinct CDR3 sequences, about 6.8% seen once. The source was PBMCs, collected before TCRalphabeta/CD19-depleted stem cell transplant. Receptor source: a boy aged 2 to 10 with acute lymphoblastic leukemia, due to receive a stem cell transplant.

This clonotype was found many times. The rearrangement joins TRBV24-1 to TRBJ2-2; 8 bases are shared with TRBD1. The CDR3 sequence is 18 residues long. With V trimmed by 5 bases and J by 1 base, 11 bases remained unmatched. CDR1 KGHDR and CDR2 SFDVKD come from the germline V gene. The CDR3 here is CATSGPKGQVGNTGELFF. The CDR3 DNA is TGTGCCACCAGTGGCCCGAAGGGACAGGTGGGGAACACCGGGGAGCTGTTTTTT.

The chain is built from TRBV10-3 and TRBJ2-7; D possibly corresponds to TRBD2 (6 bases). The germline V and J ends were trimmed by 6 bases and 5 bases, with 14 bases remaining between them. CDR3 length: 13 amino acids. The germline V gene has CDR1 ENHRY and CDR2 SYGVKD. CDR3 residues: CAIRWEADNEQYF. DNA of the CDR3: TGTGCCATCAGGTGGGAGGCAGATAACGAGCAGTACTTC.

This clonotype has ten or more counts. The chain recombines TRBV5-4 with TRBJ2-3, with D maybe TRBD2 (6 bases). Deletions cut 4 bases from V and 2 bases from J, with 14 bases between. The CDR3 has 15 amino acids. Looked up from germline, CDR1 is SGHNT and CDR2 is YYREEE (reference sequence). The CDR3 region has the DNA TGTGCCAGCAGCCCTCGACTAGGTGACACAGATACGCAGTATTTT. This encodes CASSPRLGDTDTQYF.

The CDR3 reads CASSLGQGYTGELFF. The CDR3 DNA reads as TGTGCCAGCAGCTTGGGGCAGGGATACACCGGGGAGCTGTTTTTT. The chain is built from TRBV5-6 and TRBJ2-2; perhaps TRBD1 as D (5 bases). V was clipped by 0 bases and J by 3 bases, with 9 bases between them. CDR1 SGHDT and CDR2 YYEEEE come from the germline V gene. This CDR3 region has 15 residues. Drawing the rest from reference TRBV5-6 and TRBJ2-2, the complete variable domain is DAGVTQSPTHLIKTRGQQVTLRCSPKSGHDTVSWYQQALGQGPQFIFQYYEEEERQRGNFPDRFSGHQFPNYSSELNVNALLLGDSALYLCASSLGQGYTGELFFGEGSRLTVL.

The sample holds a few counts of this clonotype. This chain connects TRBV14 to TRBJ1-6; D uncertain. The V and J ends lost 4 bases and 7 bases respectively, with 14 bases between them. The CDR3 extends over 15 amino acids. Per the germline V gene, CDR1 is SGHDN and CDR2 is FVKESK. The CDR3: CASSRVDGWNSPLHF. The CDR3 DNA sequence: TGTGCCAGCAGCCGGGTGGACGGGTGGAATTCACCCCTCCACTTT.

This clonotype was seen a handful of times. The chain combines TRBV5-1 with TRBJ1-2; perhaps TRBD1 as D (5 bases). V lost 4 bases, J lost 7 bases, and 23 bases lay in between. In germline, CDR1 is SGHRS, CDR2 YFSETQ. The CDR3 runs 16 residues. The CDR3 region has the DNA TGCGCCAGCAGCCCCACAGGTCTTTCCCAGCGTAGTGGCTACACCTTC. Translated, it gives CASSPTGLSQRSGYTF. The full variable domain, with the rest looked up from reference TRBV5-1 and TRBJ1-2, is KAGVTQTPRYLIKTRGQQVTLSCSPISGHRSVSWYQQTPGQGLQFLFEYFSETQRNKGNFPGRFSGRQFSNSRSEMNVSTLELGDSALYLCASSPTGLSQRSGYTFGSGTRLTVV.

The genes are TRBV20-1 and TRBJ2-1, with TRBD2 matching 10 bases. The CDR3 is 19 amino acids. Looked up from germline, CDR1 is DFQATT and CDR2 is SNEGSKA (reference sequence). Losses at the gene ends were 1 base for V and 3 bases for J; bases not matched to a gene: 15. The CDR3 protein is CSARGLEAGGGRFYNEQFF. CDR3 in DNA: TGCAGTGCTAGAGGATTGGAAGCGGGGGGGGGACGTTTCTACAATGAGCAGTTCTTC.

The chain joins TRBV7-8 to TRBJ2-7; the D gene is possibly TRBD2 (5 bases). CDR3 length: 14 residues. V gave up 1 base and J gave up 2 bases, with 9 bases separating them. Germline-derived CDR1 and CDR2 are SGHVS and FQNEAQ. This CDR3 is CASSLGQLAYEQYF. In nucleotides, the CDR3 is TGTGCCAGCAGCTTAGGGCAACTAGCCTACGAGCAGTACTTC.

This clonotype was observed many times. This rearrangement joins TRBV20-1 to TRBJ2-4; TRBD1 agrees at 7 bases. Germline loops: CDR1 DFQATT, CDR2 SNEGSKA (reference sequence). The CDR3 has 12 residues. CDR3 nucleotide sequence: TGCGTGAACAGGGGCGCCAAAAACATTCAGTACTTC. This encodes CVNRGAKNIQYF.

This clonotype came up many times. This chain links TRBV7-2 with TRBJ1-1, with 9 bases matching TRBD1. The CDR3 covers 18 residues. Losses at the gene ends were 6 bases for V and 2 bases for J; bases not matched to a gene: 16. The germline V gene encodes CDR1 SGHTA and CDR2 FQGNSA. The CDR3 region is CASRPYSQGAVLNTEAFF. CDR3 coding DNA: TGTGCCAGCAGGCCCTACTCACAGGGGGCGGTTTTAAACACTGAAGCTTTCTTT.

The J gene is TRBJ2-6, the V gene TRBV5-4; D gene ambiguous. This CDR3 comprises 16 residues. Trimming removed 2 bases from V and 0 bases from J, with 9 bases in between. The germline gives CDR1 SGHNT, CDR2 YYREEE (reference sequence). CDR3 DNA: TGTGCCAGCAGCTTTTCCCAGAGCTCTGGGGCCAACGTCCTGACTTTC. Translating it yields CASSFSQSSGANVLTF.